This TCR beta chain came from a study of blood T cell repertoires in COVID-19. In the authors' methods: Nucleated cell counts were estimated from reference gene primer amplification. The method was immunoSEQ multiplex PCR; TCRdb's version includes in-frame clones alone and lacks a portion of them. V and J calls and clone size follow that table, whereas D and trimming were derived from the DNA. Of over 250,000 clones in the sample, over 75% were seen once. The length of the CDR3 is 13 residues. Germline V gene data show CDR1 as SGHAT and CDR2 as FQNNGV. As to this clone: At one boundary the junction diverges from the germline segment, which might be a read error.

The sequenced sample was peripheral blood. The chain uses TRBV11-2 and TRBJ2-2; D is ambiguous. The TCR was taken from a woman aged 65 to 85 with acute or convalescent COVID-19. CDR3 sequence (DNA): TGTGCCAGCAGCATAGAACGGAGCGGGGAGCTGTTTTTT. This encodes CASSIERSGELFF. The full variable domain, rest sourced from reference TRBV11-2 and TRBJ2-2, is EAGVAQSPRYKIIEKRQSVAFWCNPISGHATLYWYQQILGQGPKLLIQFQNNGVVDDSQLPKDRFSAERLKGVDSTLKIQPAKLEDSAVYLCASSIERSGELFFGEGSRLTVL.